This TCR beta chain was recorded in a study of a mutant IDH1 vaccine in newly diagnosed glioma. The wider study: Patients arrived already treated with radiotherapy, temozolomide, or both, most having had both. The study, taken as a whole, reports: Immune responses induced by the vaccine were seen in approximately 93% of patients, spanning multiple MHC alleles.

On this clone itself: Its antigen is currently unknown.

Data came from immunoSEQ multiplex PCR; TCRdb stores just in-frame clones and leaves some out. The sample lists roughly 51,000 clones, roughly three quarters occurring once. Specified time point: week 35, safety follow-up. Doses comprised 300 ug of mutant IDH1 20-mer peptide each, plus topical imiquimod. The germline gives CDR1 MNHEY, CDR2 SVGAGI. V gave up 8 bases and J gave up 7 bases; unmatched junction bases: 11. CDR3 length equals 14 residues. This specimen consisted of PBMCs, obtained from a glioma patient whose treatment included an IDH1 peptide vaccine. The genes are TRBV6-5 and TRBJ2-7, with 10 bases aligning to TRBD2. This TCR derives from a man aged 35 to 55 with glioma. The DNA of the CDR3 is TGTGCCAGCTCCCAGCGGGGGGGTACATGGGAGCAGTACTTC. It codes for CASSQRGGTWEQYF.